The 14 T cell receptor beta chains given below trace back to one sample, sequenced in a study of blood T cell repertoires in COVID-19. The table came from immunoSEQ multiplex PCR; TCRdb's copy has only in-frame clones and leaves some out. The table records roughly 200,000 clones, 86% of them present only once. The specimen sequenced was PBMCs or T cells enriched from blood (not recorded which). These receptors were taken from a woman aged 35 to 49 with acute COVID-19.

V gene TRBV7-9 combines with J gene TRBJ2-2; D is ambiguous. Germline V gene lookup returns CDR1 SEHNR and CDR2 FQNEAQ (reference sequence). The CDR3 sequence is 12 residues long. V lost 4 bases, J lost 5 bases, and 5 bases lay in between. CDR3: CASSSSTGELFF. The CDR3 DNA follows: TGTGCCAGCAGCTCTTCTACCGGGGAGCTGTTTTTT.

The genes are TRBV3-1 (or the pseudogene TRBV3-2) and TRBJ1-1, with D maybe TRBD1 (5 bases). The CDR3 length is 14 residues. V gave up 4 bases and J gave up 0 bases, with 9 bases separating them. The germline gives CDR1 LGHDT, CDR2 YNNKEL (reference sequence). The CDR3: CASSRGHLNTEAFF. CDR3 coding DNA: TGTGCCAGCAGCCGTGGACACTTGAACACTGAAGCTTTCTTT.

The chain links TRBV5-1 to TRBJ1-2, with 9 nucleotides matching TRBD1. The germline gives CDR1 SGHRS, CDR2 YFSETQ. The CDR3 is made up of 15 amino acids. The V gene end was trimmed by 3 bases and the J gene end by 6 bases; junction bases not matched to a gene: 9. This CDR3 reads CASSSVRGQGDGYTF. For the CDR3, the DNA is TGCGCCAGCAGCTCGGTGAGGGGACAGGGTGATGGCTACACCTTC. Full variable domain (outside the CDR3, taken from reference TRBV5-1 and TRBJ1-2): KAGVTQTPRYLIKTRGQQVTLSCSPISGHRSVSWYQQTPGQGLQFLFEYFSETQRNKGNFPGRFSGRQFSNSRSEMNVSTLELGDSALYLCASSSVRGQGDGYTFGSGTRLTVV.

The CDR3 region is CASSQELTGTPSSYNSPLHF. Here the CDR3 DNA reads TGTGCCAGCAGCCAAGAATTGACAGGGACACCGAGCTCCTATAATTCACCCCTCCACTTT. J is TRBJ1-6 and V is TRBV14, with 7 bases identical to TRBD1. The CDR3 runs 20 residues. CDR1 and CDR2 (germline): SGHDN, FVKESK. Unmatched junction bases numbered 11, after V lost 0 bases and J lost 0 bases. Full variable domain (outside the CDR3, taken from reference TRBV14 and TRBJ1-6): EAGVTQFPSHSVIEKGQTVTLRCDPISGHDNLYWYRRVMGKEIKFLLHFVKESKQDESGMPNNRFLAERTGGTYSTLKVQPAELEDSGVYFCASSQELTGTPSSYNSPLHFGNGTRLTVT.

The J gene is TRBJ2-2, the V gene TRBV6-5; 9 positions agree with TRBD1. The junction had 5 bases not matched to a gene; V was cut back by 6 bases and J by 3 bases. CDR3 length: 15 amino acids. Germline CDR1 MNHEY, CDR2 SVGAGI. CDR3 nucleotides: TGTGCCAGCAGGGGCCGGGACAGGGACACCGGGGAGCTGTTTTTT. It translates to CASRGRDRDTGELFF.

V and J are TRBV10-3 and TRBJ1-1, with D uncertain. Looked up from germline, CDR1 is ENHRY and CDR2 is SYGVKD. This CDR3 is built from 15 residues. Trimming left V 3 bases short and J 0 bases short, with 11 bases between. The CDR3 sequence: CAISDLRGMNTEAFF. The CDR3 coding sequence is TGTGCCATCAGTGACCTCAGAGGCATGAACACTGAAGCTTTCTTT.

The chain links TRBV27 to TRBJ2-3; D is unresolved. The V end was cut by 4 bases, the J end by 5 bases, with 7 bases between. The germline gives CDR1 MNHEY, CDR2 SMNVEV (reference sequence). The CDR3 totals 12 residues. For the CDR3, the DNA is TGTGCCAGCAGTTCCCCTAGAGATACGCAGTATTTT. This encodes CASSSPRDTQYF.

This clone was seen a handful of times. The chain is built from TRBV7-3 and TRBJ2-4, with D perhaps matching TRBD1 (6 bases). The germline V gene encodes CDR1 SGHTA and CDR2 FQGTGA. Between the trimmed V and J ends, which lost 6 bases and 5 bases, there was a span of 17 bases. The CDR3 length is 15 residues. In nucleotides, the CDR3 is TGTGCCAGCAGTCAAGAACAGGGTCTGGAAAACATTCAGTACTTC. This encodes CASSQEQGLENIQYF.

This chain connects TRBV27 to TRBJ1-2; 9 bases align to TRBD1. V trimming: 5 bases; J trimming: 2 bases; junction bases outside the gene matches: 15. The CDR3 contains 18 residues. Looked up from germline, CDR1 is MNHEY and CDR2 is SMNVEV (reference sequence). As DNA, the CDR3 is TGTGCCAGCAGTGCCTACGGGACAGGGAAAAGTATGAACTATGGCTACACCTTC. Its protein product is CASSAYGTGKSMNYGYTF.

V and J are TRBV2 and TRBJ1-1; tentatively, D is TRBD1 (6 bases). V was trimmed by 7 bases and J by 1 base, leaving 19 bases between them. CDR1 is SNHLY, CDR2 FYNNEI, per germline. The CDR3 is made up of 16 amino acids. As DNA, the CDR3 is TGTGCCAGCACTCAAAACCTCGGGGACACGAACACTGAAGCTTTCTTT. Amino acids: CASTQNLGDTNTEAFF. Complete variable domain (other parts from reference TRBV2 and TRBJ1-1): EPEVTQTPSHQVTQMGQEVILRCVPISNHLYFYWYRQILGQKVEFLVSFYNNEISEKSEIFDDQFSVERPDGSNFTLKIRSTKLEDSAMYFCASTQNLGDTNTEAFFGQGTRLTVV.

The count of this clone is one. In DNA form, the CDR3 reads TGTGCCAGCAGCGCTGGGGGACTGAATGAGCAGTTCTTC. The encoded protein is CASSAGGLNEQFF. The gene calls are TRBV6-2 or TRBV6-3 and TRBJ2-1, with D perhaps TRBD2 (6 bases). V was shortened by 6 bases and J by 7 bases, with 13 bases between the two germline ends. CDR1 MNHEY and CDR2 SVGEGT come from the germline V gene. The CDR3 has 13 amino acids.

This clone was picked up one time. The chain has TRBV7-9 and TRBJ1-1; TRBD1 agrees at 8 bases. The V segment lost 5 bases and the J segment 4 bases; nucleotides outside the gene matches: 9. Germline lookup yields CDR1 SEHNR and CDR2 FQNEAQ (reference sequence). This CDR3 is built from 15 residues. DNA of the CDR3: TGTGCCAGCAGCCCCAAGGGACAGGCGAGCACTGAAGCTTTCTTT. Its translation is CASSPKGQASTEAFF.

The chain uses TRBV24-1 and TRBJ2-3; D is uncertain. The CDR3 totals 13 residues. CDR1 KGHDR and CDR2 SFDVKD come from the germline V gene. The germline V and J ends were trimmed by 0 bases and 3 bases, with 3 bases remaining between them. CDR3: CATSDLQTDTQYF. For the CDR3, the DNA is TGTGCCACCAGTGATTTGCAAACAGATACGCAGTATTTT.

This sequence joins TRBV25-1 and TRBJ1-1, with TRBD1 identical over 8 bases. Germline V gene sequence: CDR1 MGHDK, CDR2 SYGVNS. Germline trimming cut 9 bases from V and 4 bases from J; bases unmatched to any gene: 7. The length of the CDR3 is 13 residues. CDR3 bases: TGTGCCAGTCAGACAGGGGTAGGCACTGAAGCTTTCTTT. Amino acids: CASQTGVGTEAFF.